These 27 T cell receptor beta chains were sequenced from one sample in a study of PD-1 blockade in classical Hodgkin lymphoma. Data came from immunoSEQ multiplex PCR; TCRdb stores just in-frame clones and leaves some out. The data hold some 24,000 clones, with roughly 80% observed a single time. The time point was: cycle 4 day 1 (C4D1), after around six weeks of nivolumab. Each of the patients experienced relapse following autologous stem cell transplantation, and their brentuximab vedotin exposure differed. The source material was peripheral blood mononuclear cells (PBMCs), sampled before the fourth cycle of nivolumab. The receptors come from a human donor with classical Hodgkin lymphoma.

The chain links TRBV19 to TRBJ2-1; perhaps TRBD2 as D (5 bases). The CDR3 is 16 residues long. V was shortened by 0 bases and J by 1 base, with 10 bases between the two germline ends. Looked up from germline, CDR1 is LNHDA and CDR2 is SQIVND (reference sequence). CDR3: CASSIDGRYSYNEQFF. CDR3 DNA: TGTGCCAGTAGTATAGATGGGAGATATTCCTACAATGAGCAGTTCTTC.

The gene calls are TRBV6-4 and TRBJ2-3; D tentatively reads TRBD1 or TRBD2 (5 bases each). The germline V gene has CDR1 MRHNA and CDR2 SNTAGT. V dropped 7 bases and J dropped 9 bases, with 17 bases sitting between them. The CDR3 length is 13 residues. CDR3 nucleotides: TGTGCCAGCATGATCAGGGCACGGGACACGCAGTATTTT. Protein: CASMIRARDTQYF.

The rearrangement links TRBV6-5 to TRBJ1-2; no reliable D call. This CDR3 contains 13 residues. Germline V gene lookup returns CDR1 MNHEY and CDR2 SVGAGI. Trimming cost V 6 bases and J 3 bases, with 11 bases left between them. CDR3 DNA: TGTGCCAGCAGCTTTGGACGGGACTATGGCTACACCTTC. This translates into CASSFGRDYGYTF.

The genes are TRBV14 and TRBJ2-7; D assignment may be TRBD1 or TRBD2 (5 bases each). Per the germline V gene, CDR1 is SGHDN and CDR2 is FVKESK. This CDR3 region has 16 residues. Trimming left V 1 base short and J 0 bases short, with 13 bases between. CDR3 in amino acids: CASSQVAGASSYEQYF. The CDR3 DNA reads TGTGCCAGCAGCCAAGTAGCCGGGGCAAGCTCCTACGAGCAGTACTTC.

The J gene is TRBJ2-2, the V gene TRBV18; TRBD1 aligns across 8 bases. Germline V lookup: CDR1 KGHSH, CDR2 LQKENI. Trimming took 3 bases from V and 4 from J; bases not matched to a gene: 7. This CDR3 is 16 amino acids long. In DNA form, the CDR3 reads TGTGCCAGCTCACCCGGACAGGGTGGGAGCACCGGGGAGCTGTTTTTT. Its protein is CASSPGQGGSTGELFF.

V is TRBV5-1 and J is TRBJ2-4, with a weak D call TRBD1 (6 bases). The CDR3 has 18 amino acids. V was cut by 0 bases and J by 1 base, with 17 bases left in between. Germline V gene sequence: CDR1 SGHRS, CDR2 YFSETQ. This CDR3 is CASSLARAGTGAKNIQYF. CDR3 bases: TGCGCCAGCAGCTTGGCCAGGGCGGGCACAGGGGCCAAAAACATTCAGTACTTC.

In its sample, this clone was seen a few times. The chain employs TRBV27 and TRBJ1-2; D remains ambiguous. V lost 2 bases and J lost 4, with 14 bases in between. Looked up from germline, CDR1 is MNHEY and CDR2 is SMNVEV (reference sequence). This CDR3 region has 15 residues. The DNA of the CDR3 is TGTGCCAGCAGTTTAAGCGTAGGCCTACCCTATGGCTACACCTTC. Its protein is CASSLSVGLPYGYTF.

The chain is built from TRBV7-2 and TRBJ2-5, with D perhaps matching TRBD1 (5 bases). Between the trimmed V and J ends, which lost 2 bases and 3 bases, there was a span of 10 bases. Germline V gives CDR1 SGHTA, CDR2 FQGNSA. This CDR3 is built from 14 residues. The CDR3 bases are TGTGCCAGCAGCTTATACAGGTCCGAAGAGACCCAGTACTTC. Amino acid sequence: CASSLYRSEETQYF.

In this sample, this clone turned up a few times. The V gene is TRBV6-1, the J gene TRBJ1-2; D not resolved. Trimming removed 6 bases from V and 8 bases from J, with 7 bases in between. Germline V CDR1 and CDR2: MNHNS, SASEGT. The CDR3 runs to 10 residues. In nucleotides, the CDR3 is TGTGCCAGCAGCTTCCAGGGCTACACCTTC. It specifies CASSFQGYTF.

The V gene is TRBV14, the J gene TRBJ2-6, with D tentatively TRBD2 (6 bases). There are 18 residues in the CDR3. V was trimmed by 5 bases and J by 0 bases, leaving 17 bases between them. Germline-derived CDR1 and CDR2 are SGHDN and FVKESK. This CDR3 reads CASSFFTGDRSGANVLTF. CDR3 coding DNA: TGTGCCAGCAGCTTTTTTACGGGAGACCGCTCTGGGGCCAACGTCCTGACTTTC.

This clone was seen just once. This chain links TRBV27 with TRBJ1-4; D remains unclear. Germline assignment: CDR1 MNHEY and CDR2 SMNVEV (reference sequence). CDR3 length: 13 amino acids. V lost 5 bases and J 8 bases, leaving 12 bases between the germline ends. The CDR3 reads CASSLTPREKLFF. The DNA of the CDR3 is TGTGCCAGCAGTCTTACCCCTAGGGAAAAACTGTTTTTT.

This chain joins TRBV5-1 and TRBJ2-5; TRBD1 or TRBD2 may be the D gene (5 bases each). The CDR3 extends over 14 amino acids. From germline, CDR1 is SGHRS and CDR2 YFSETQ. Trimming left V 2 bases short and J 5 bases short, with 13 bases between. CDR3 sequence (DNA): TGCGCCAGCAGCTTCCGAGGGGCGATGGAGACCCAGTACTTC. Its translation: CASSFRGAMETQYF.

In its sample, this clone was seen a few times. The V and J genes are TRBV4-3 and TRBJ2-1; perhaps D is TRBD1 or TRBD2 (5 bases each). With 1 base removed from V and 8 bases from J, the gap between germline ends came to 9 bases. The CDR3 spans 13 residues. CDR1 and CDR2 from the germline V gene are LGHNA and YSLEER. CDR3 coding DNA: TGCGCCAGCAGCCAAGTGTGGGGGTATGAGCAGTTCTTC. Protein sequence: CASSQVWGYEQFF.

This chain links TRBV9 with TRBJ1-3; D is possibly TRBD1 (5 bases). This CDR3 has 15 amino acids. Germline CDR1 reads SGDLS; CDR2 reads YYNGEE. Trimming removed 2 bases from V and 2 bases from J, with 11 bases in between. This chain's CDR3 is CASSVADSTGNTIYF. CDR3 DNA sequence: TGTGCCAGCAGCGTTGCCGACAGCACTGGAAACACCATATATTTT.

V and J are TRBV4-3 and TRBJ1-2; D possibly corresponds to TRBD1 (6 bases). V dropped 1 base and J dropped 5 bases, with 14 bases sitting between them. The CDR3 extends over 15 amino acids. CDR1 and CDR2 from the germline V gene are LGHNA and YSLEER. The CDR3 spells CASSQVQGSGYGYTF. The CDR3 nucleotides read TGCGCCAGCAGCCAAGTACAGGGAAGTGGGTATGGCTACACCTTC.

This chain joins TRBV4-2 and TRBJ1-2, with D unclear. Germline values: CDR1 LGHNA, CDR2 YNFKEQ. Trimming removed 0 bases at V and 6 bases at J, with 8 bases between. The CDR3 has 13 amino acids. The CDR3, as DNA: TGTGCCAGCAGCCAAGAGGGGTGGAATGGCTACACCTTC. Encoded protein: CASSQEGWNGYTF.

The chain has TRBV28 and TRBJ2-2, with TRBD2 matching 11 bases. The CDR3 consists of 14 residues. Germline lookup yields CDR1 MDHEN and CDR2 SYDVKM. After removal of 5 bases from V and 4 bases from J, the junction contained 0 bases not matched to a gene. CDR3 amino acids: CASSTSGGTGELFF. In nucleotides, the CDR3 is TGTGCCAGCAGTACTAGCGGGGGCACCGGGGAGCTGTTTTTT.

The gene calls are TRBV10-2 and TRBJ2-3, with D unresolved. Germline loops: CDR1 WSHSY, CDR2 SAAADI. This CDR3 has 15 residues. Trimming removed 6 bases from V and 1 base from J, with 14 bases in between. For the CDR3, the DNA is TGCGCCAGCAGACCAGGATATAGAGGCACAGATACGCAGTATTTT. Translation gives CASRPGYRGTDTQYF.

The chain is built from TRBV11-2 and TRBJ2-7, with 7 bases lining up with TRBD2. The CDR3 is 15 amino acids. The germline gives CDR1 SGHAT, CDR2 FQNNGV. V lost 0 bases and J lost 0; bases outside the gene matches: 2. This CDR3 reads CASSLEAGSSYEQYF. CDR3 coding DNA: TGTGCCAGCAGCTTAGAAGCGGGGAGCTCCTACGAGCAGTACTTC.

The V and J genes are TRBV11-2 and TRBJ1-6; D uncertain. The germline V and J ends were trimmed by 1 base and 9 bases, with 10 bases remaining between them. Germline lookup yields CDR1 SGHAT and CDR2 FQNNGV. The CDR3 spans 14 residues. CDR3 sequence: CASSLVMEISPLHF. Written as DNA, the CDR3 is TGTGCCAGCAGCTTAGTCATGGAAATTTCACCCCTCCACTTT.

V gene TRBV5-4 combines with J gene TRBJ2-1; 10 bases line up with TRBD2. The junction had 10 bases not matched to a gene; V was cut back by 0 bases and J by 7 bases. CDR1 is SGHNT and CDR2 is YYREEE in the germline V gene (reference sequence). The CDR3 totals 17 residues. The CDR3 DNA sequence: TGTGCCAGCAGCTTGGCCCTAGCGGGAGTTAGGGGTAATGAGCAGTTCTTC. Its protein is CASSLALAGVRGNEQFF.

This clone is a singleton in its sample. This chain links TRBV7-6 with TRBJ2-7; TRBD2 matches at 13 bases. The germline gives CDR1 SGHVS, CDR2 FNYEAQ. The ends lost 1 base at V and 4 bases at J; junction bases unmatched: 4. CDR3 size: 16 residues. DNA for the CDR3: TGTGCCAGCAGCTTAGGGACTAGCGGGAGTGTATACGAGCAGTACTTC. Its translation is CASSLGTSGSVYEQYF.

The rearrangement links TRBV7-9 to TRBJ2-1, with a tentative D call TRBD2 (6 bases). Germline CDR1 SEHNR, CDR2 FQNEAQ (reference sequence). Deletions cut 8 bases from V and 4 bases from J, with 12 bases between. The CDR3 spans 13 residues. As DNA, the CDR3 is TGTGCCAGCTCCCGGGACTCTTACAATGAGCAGTTCTTC. Amino acid sequence: CASSRDSYNEQFF.

This clone is medium-sized within its sample. The chain combines TRBV12-5 with TRBJ2-2; D might be TRBD1 (6 bases). Germline V gene sequence: CDR1 LGHNT, CDR2 FRNRAP. The CDR3 extends over 16 amino acids. V was pared by 3 bases and J by 2 bases, with 13 bases between. CDR3 sequence reads: CASGFGGTTNTGELFF. The CDR3 nucleotides read TGTGCTAGTGGTTTCGGTGGGACAACTAACACCGGGGAGCTGTTTTTT.

The chain recombines TRBV6-5 with TRBJ2-3, with a tentative D call TRBD2 (5 bases). Germline lookup yields CDR1 MNHEY and CDR2 SVGAGI. The length of the CDR3 is 14 residues. Trimming left V 2 bases short and J 5 bases short, with 11 bases between. CDR3 loop: CASSYVAGEDTQYF. The CDR3 bases are TGTGCCAGCAGTTACGTCGCGGGCGAAGATACGCAGTATTTT.

V gene TRBV6-6 combines with J gene TRBJ1-1, with a tentative D call TRBD1 (5 bases). The V gene lost 9 bases and the J gene lost 3 bases, with 23 bases spanning the gap. The CDR3 consists of 16 residues. Germline values: CDR1 MNHNY, CDR2 SVGAGI (reference sequence). The CDR3 region has the DNA TGTGCCAGTCTTCCGGGACTCCAGAAATCGGACACTGAAGCTTTCTTT. It specifies CASLPGLQKSDTEAFF.

The chain couples TRBV13 to TRBJ2-1; 8 bases line up with TRBD2. Trimming cost V 1 base and J 4 bases; bases outside gene matches: 3. Per the germline V gene, CDR1 is PRHDT and CDR2 is FYEKMQ (reference sequence). The CDR3 covers 15 residues. The CDR3: CASSLAPSGYNEQFF. In DNA, the CDR3 is TGTGCCAGCAGCTTAGCGCCTAGCGGGTACAATGAGCAGTTCTTC.